Presented here are 9 T cell receptor beta chains from one specimen sequenced in a study of early T cells in non-severe SARS-CoV-2 infection. TCRdb re-called the 5' RACE reads through MiXCR, storing one row per CDR3 protein. The sample consists of about 83,000 distinct CDR3 sequences, more than 9% of them appearing once. The starting material was whole blood, obtained at baseline. These TCRs come from an adult who was a healthcare worker with PCR-confirmed SARS-CoV-2 infection or an uninfected control (not recorded which).

This clonotype was picked up a small number of times. The chain combines TRBV4-1 with TRBJ2-1; 7 positions agree with TRBD2. The length of the CDR3 is 15 residues. CDR1 MGHRA and CDR2 YSYEKL come from the germline V gene. V lost 2 bases, J lost 2 bases, and 3 bases stayed unmatched. CDR3 in DNA: TGCGCCAGCAGCCAAAGCGGGAACGCCTACAATGAGCAGTTCTTC. As protein: CASSQSGNAYNEQFF.

This clonotype was counted only a few times. This chain links TRBV5-5 with TRBJ2-6; D not certain. With 4 bases removed from V and 2 bases from J, the gap between germline ends came to 7 bases. The CDR3 extends over 14 amino acids. CDR1 is SGHKS, CDR2 YYEKEE, per germline (reference sequence). The CDR3 nucleotides are TGTGCCAGCAGCCTAAGAGCTGGGGCCAACGTCCTGACTTTC. It encodes CASSLRAGANVLTF.

This clonotype came up many times. The chain recombines TRBV30 with TRBJ1-2; D is undetermined. Trimming removed 0 bases at V and 8 bases at J, with 13 bases between. This CDR3 comprises 13 residues. Germline-derived CDR1 and CDR2 are GTSNPN and SVGIG (reference sequence). CDR3 in amino acids: CAWSVIRELGYTF. CDR3 bases: TGTGCCTGGAGTGTAATAAGGGAGTTGGGCTACACCTTC.

The sample holds a few counts of this clonotype. V and J are TRBV7-3 and TRBJ2-3; possible D gene TRBD2, 5 bases. Germline V gives CDR1 SGHTA, CDR2 FQGTGA. Between the trimmed V and J ends, which lost 5 bases and 3 bases, there was a span of 18 bases. The CDR3 has 16 amino acids. CDR3 residues: CASSPTGGRRTDTQYF. The CDR3 DNA sequence: TGTGCCAGCAGCCCCACCGGTGGTCGGAGGACAGATACGCAGTATTTT.

The sample holds a few counts of this clonotype. This sequence joins TRBV5-6 and TRBJ2-7; 7 bases map to TRBD2. Germline lookup yields CDR1 SGHDT and CDR2 YYEEEE. CDR3 size: 15 residues. The V segment lost 2 bases and the J segment 0 bases; nucleotides outside the gene matches: 5. Here the CDR3 DNA reads TGTGCCAGCAGCTTCGGCGGGAGCACCTCCTACGAGCAGTACTTC. This encodes CASSFGGSTSYEQYF.

This clonotype was counted a few times. This rearrangement joins TRBV7-3 to TRBJ2-1; weak D call: TRBD1 (6 bases). CDR1 and CDR2 (germline): SGHTA, FQGTGA. The CDR3 is made up of 15 amino acids. The germline V and J ends were trimmed by 1 base and 7 bases, with 14 bases remaining between them. CDR3 nucleotide sequence: TGTGCCAGCAGCTTAATGGGGGCGCCGGGGAATGAGCAGTTCTTC. It is translated as CASSLMGAPGNEQFF.

V gene TRBV12-3 or TRBV12-4 combines with J gene TRBJ1-5; tentative D call: TRBD1 (5 bases). Trimming took 3 bases from V and 4 from J, leaving 10 bases between them. CDR3 length equals 14 residues. CDR3 protein: CASSLGPANQPQHF. In DNA, the CDR3 is TGTGCCAGCAGTTTGGGACCCGCTAATCAGCCCCAGCATTTT.

The J gene is TRBJ2-7, the V gene TRBV7-6; 9 nucleotides match TRBD1. Germline trimming cut 4 bases from V and 5 bases from J; bases unmatched to any gene: 9. CDR3 size: 15 residues. Germline CDR1 reads SGHVS; CDR2 reads FNYEAQ. This CDR3 reads CASSSPGTGTNEQYF. The CDR3 DNA sequence: TGTGCCAGCAGCTCGCCCGGGACAGGGACTAACGAGCAGTACTTC.

The CDR3 protein is CASAEIEGQGLNEQFF. The CDR3 bases are TGTGCCAGCGCGGAGATTGAGGGACAGGGTCTGAATGAGCAGTTCTTC. V is TRBV6-5 and J is TRBJ2-1; 9 bases match TRBD1. There are 16 residues in the CDR3. With V trimmed by 8 bases and J by 7 bases, 15 bases remained unmatched. Germline loops: CDR1 MNHEY, CDR2 SVGAGI.